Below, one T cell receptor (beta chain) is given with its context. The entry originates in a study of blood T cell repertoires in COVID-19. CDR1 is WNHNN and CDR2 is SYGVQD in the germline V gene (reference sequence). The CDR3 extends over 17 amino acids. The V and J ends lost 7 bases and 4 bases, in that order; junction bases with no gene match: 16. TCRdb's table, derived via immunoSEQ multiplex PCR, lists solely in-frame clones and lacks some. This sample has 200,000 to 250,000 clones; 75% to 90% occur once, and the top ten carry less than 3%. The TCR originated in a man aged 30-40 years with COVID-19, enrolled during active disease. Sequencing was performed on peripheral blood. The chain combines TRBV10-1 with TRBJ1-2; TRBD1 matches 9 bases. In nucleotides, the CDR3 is TGCGCCAGCACCCCCGGGACAGGGTCCGAGACCGTCTATGGCTACACCTTC. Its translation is CASTPGTGSETVYGYTF.